A single sample gave rise to the 30 T cell receptor beta chains below, sequenced in a study of blood T cell repertoires in COVID-19. Clones were sequenced by immunoSEQ multiplex PCR, and TCRdb holds only the in-frame ones, with some missing. In the table there are 35,000 to 40,000 clones, 70% to 90% of which are singletons. The material sequenced was peripheral blood. The receptors were sampled from a man aged 55 to 70 with active COVID-19.

The CDR3 is CASSDGLAGQFF. The CDR3 region has the DNA TGTGCCAGCAGTGATGGGCTAGCGGGTCAGTTCTTC. The chain carries TRBV2 and TRBJ2-1, with 8 bases that match TRBD2. With V trimmed by 3 bases and J by 13 bases, 5 bases remained unmatched. The V gene's germline CDR1 is SNHLY and CDR2 FYNNEI. This CDR3 has 12 residues.

In DNA form, the CDR3 reads TGCGCCAGCAGCCAAGGGTTGAGGCGGGAGATCTACAATGAGCAGTTCTTC. Translated: CASSQGLRREIYNEQFF. This chain uses TRBV4-3 with TRBJ2-1; 7 bases map to TRBD2. Germline trimming cut 1 base from V and 3 bases from J; bases unmatched to any gene: 9. The germline V gene encodes CDR1 LGHNA and CDR2 YSLEER. The CDR3 extends over 17 amino acids.

The chain has TRBV9 and TRBJ2-2; 10 bases map to TRBD2. Per the germline V gene, CDR1 is SGDLS and CDR2 is YYNGEE. J gave up 8 bases and V 3 bases, and 13 bases lay outside the gene matches. The CDR3 is 17 amino acids. The CDR3 protein is CASSEVQTSGPKGELFF. In nucleotides, the CDR3 is TGTGCCAGCAGCGAGGTCCAGACTAGCGGGCCCAAGGGGGAGCTGTTTTTT.

This clone was detected only once. The chain has TRBV5-1 and TRBJ2-3, with TRBD2 identical over 10 bases. Germline lookup yields CDR1 SGHRS and CDR2 YFSETQ. There are 16 residues in the CDR3. V lost 4 bases and J lost 0; bases outside the gene matches: 5. Here the CDR3 reads CASSTQTSGSTDTQYF. The CDR3 nucleotides read TGCGCCAGCAGCACACAGACTAGCGGGAGCACAGATACGCAGTATTTT.

This chain uses TRBV6-2 or TRBV6-3 with TRBJ2-2; 10 bases fit TRBD2. CDR1 and CDR2 (germline): MNHEY, SVGEGT. The junction had 13 bases not matched to a gene; V was cut back by 5 bases and J by 7 bases. The CDR3 sequence is 17 residues long. CDR3 sequence (DNA): TGTGCCAGCAGTATAACTAGCGGGATACCTCTGGTCGGGGAGCTGTTTTTT. As protein: CASSITSGIPLVGELFF.

The chain links TRBV9 to TRBJ2-2; tentative D call: TRBD1 (5 bases). V lost 6 bases and J lost 6, with 12 bases in between. From germline, CDR1 is SGDLS and CDR2 YYNGEE. The CDR3 has 13 residues. CDR3 protein: CASTAGYPGELFF. CDR3 nucleotide sequence: TGTGCCAGCACCGCAGGGTACCCCGGGGAGCTGTTTTTT.

V and J are TRBV6-2 or TRBV6-3 and TRBJ1-1; no clear D gene. The germline V and J ends were trimmed by 4 bases and 4 bases, with 13 bases remaining between them. The CDR3 has 14 residues. Germline lookup yields CDR1 MNHEY and CDR2 SVGEGT. The CDR3 region is CASSLSEGVTEAFF. The CDR3 DNA is TGTGCCAGCAGTTTGTCCGAGGGCGTCACTGAAGCTTTCTTT.

The chain joins TRBV10-3 to TRBJ1-3; D might be TRBD1 (5 bases). CDR3 length: 18 amino acids. CDR1 and CDR2 from the germline V gene are ENHRY and SYGVKD. Between the trimmed V and J ends, which lost 6 bases and 6 bases, there was a span of 27 bases. The CDR3, as DNA: TGTGCCATCAGGGACATAGACTCTGGAAACACCATATTAAACACCATATATTTT. Amino acid sequence: CAIRDIDSGNTILNTIYF.

The rearrangement joins TRBV6-5 to TRBJ1-1, with 9 bases aligning to TRBD1. The V segment lost 6 bases and the J segment 4 bases; nucleotides outside the gene matches: 3. Germline V gives CDR1 MNHEY, CDR2 SVGAGI. This CDR3 comprises 13 residues. The CDR3 nucleotides read TGTGCCAGCAGGGGGACAGGGTCCACTGAAGCTTTCTTT. This encodes CASRGTGSTEAFF.

As DNA, the CDR3 is TGTGCCAGCAGCTTAGTAGGAGCAGGAGGGGATACGCAGTATTTT. As protein: CASSLVGAGGDTQYF. This chain links TRBV11-2 with TRBJ2-3, with a tentative D call TRBD2 (6 bases). Per the germline V gene, CDR1 is SGHAT and CDR2 is FQNNGV. The CDR3 sequence is 15 residues long. V lost 1 base, J lost 6 bases, and 14 bases lay in between.

V usage is TRBV3-1 (or the pseudogene TRBV3-2) and J usage is TRBJ2-1; TRBD2 agrees at 8 bases. Germline V gene data show CDR1 as LGHDT and CDR2 as YNNKEL (reference sequence). The V gene end was trimmed by 1 base and the J gene end by 7 bases; junction bases not matched to a gene: 21. This CDR3 is 20 amino acids long. As DNA, the CDR3 is TGTGCCAGCAGCCAAGTTAGCTTTGTACTAGCGGTTACACGTTATAATGAGCAGTTCTTC. It is translated as CASSQVSFVLAVTRYNEQFF.

The V gene is TRBV11-2, the J gene TRBJ2-7, with a possible D match to TRBD1 (6 bases). CDR1 and CDR2 (germline): SGHAT, FQNNGV. This CDR3 is built from 15 residues. V was trimmed by 7 bases and J by 3 bases, leaving 19 bases between them. CDR3 DNA: TGTGCCAGCAACCGAGGGAAGGGGGTCTTCTACGAGCAGTACTTC. Protein: CASNRGKGVFYEQYF.

The rearrangement uses TRBV5-1 and TRBJ2-1, with 11 bases that match TRBD2. Germline-derived CDR1 and CDR2 are SGHRS and YFSETQ. Unmatched junction bases numbered 2, after V lost 0 bases and J lost 6 bases. The CDR3 loop spans 15 amino acids. The DNA for the CDR3 is TGCGCCAGCAGCTTGGCACTAGCGGGGGCCAATGAGCAGTTCTTC. Residues: CASSLALAGANEQFF.

The V gene is TRBV19, the J gene TRBJ1-1; D may be TRBD1 (6 bases). The length of the CDR3 is 15 residues. V was shortened by 5 bases and J by 4 bases, with 17 bases between the two germline ends. Germline V gives CDR1 LNHDA, CDR2 SQIVND (reference sequence). CDR3: CASSSGGRGATEAFF. In DNA form, the CDR3 reads TGTGCCAGTAGTTCGGGGGGGCGCGGGGCCACTGAAGCTTTCTTT.

The chain has TRBV5-1 and TRBJ1-3; D is possibly TRBD1 (5 bases). The germline gives CDR1 SGHRS, CDR2 YFSETQ. The CDR3 covers 15 residues. Trimming shortened V by 2 bases and J by 0 bases, and 9 bases separated the two germline ends. In nucleotides, the CDR3 is TGCGCCAGCAGCTTAGACAGCCGCTCTGGAAACACCATATATTTT. Protein product: CASSLDSRSGNTIYF.

V is TRBV18 and J is TRBJ2-2; no definite D call. Germline V lookup: CDR1 KGHSH, CDR2 LQKENI. This CDR3 is built from 14 residues. Trimming cost V 5 bases and J 1 base, with 8 bases left between them. The CDR3 reads CASSSDLNTGELFF. As DNA, the CDR3 is TGTGCCAGCTCATCAGATTTGAACACCGGGGAGCTGTTTTTT.

The chain is built from TRBV5-1 and TRBJ2-1; TRBD1 aligns across 7 bases. CDR1 is SGHRS, CDR2 YFSETQ, per germline. The CDR3 runs to 15 residues. V was pared by 0 bases and J by 1 base, with 1 base of the junction left unmatched. In nucleotides, the CDR3 is TGCGCCAGCAGCTTGGGACAGGGATCCTACAATGAGCAGTTCTTC. Protein: CASSLGQGSYNEQFF.

This rearrangement joins TRBV6-4 to TRBJ1-2; 12 bases align to TRBD1. V shed 0 bases and J 8 bases; nucleotides not matched to a gene: 4. The CDR3 has 15 amino acids. Germline V lookup: CDR1 MRHNA, CDR2 SNTAGT. Here the CDR3 DNA reads TGTGCCAGCAGTGACTCCGGGACAGGGGGCCAAGGCTACACCTTC. Amino acids: CASSDSGTGGQGYTF.

This clone was recorded once. The CDR3 bases are TGTGCCAGCAGCTTTGCGGGCCGAACAGGGGGAAACACCATATATTTT. It is translated as CASSFAGRTGGNTIYF. The chain joins TRBV7-9 to TRBJ1-3; possibly TRBD1 for D (6 bases). Germline V lookup: CDR1 SEHNR, CDR2 FQNEAQ (reference sequence). This CDR3 has 16 amino acids. The V end was cut by 3 bases, the J end by 4 bases, with 16 bases between.

CDR3 coding DNA: TGTGCCAGCAGTGGGACAGGGACCTACGAGCAGTACTTC. Protein sequence: CASSGTGTYEQYF. The chain joins TRBV25-1 to TRBJ2-7; 8 positions match TRBD1. Germline CDR1 and CDR2: MGHDK and SYGVNS. The CDR3 extends over 13 amino acids. The ends lost 4 bases at V and 2 bases at J; junction bases unmatched: 1.

The chain carries TRBV28 and TRBJ2-7; 7 bases are shared with TRBD1. Trimming at V came to 6 bases and at J to 9 bases, leaving 17 bases not matched to a gene. Germline values: CDR1 MDHEN, CDR2 SYDVKM. The CDR3 is 15 amino acids. Here the CDR3 reads CASSGQGQWTGRQYF. CDR3 DNA sequence: TGTGCCAGCAGCGGGCAGGGACAGTGGACAGGACGGCAGTACTTC.

This chain uses TRBV3-1 (or the pseudogene TRBV3-2) with TRBJ2-1, with TRBD2 identical over 7 bases. Looked up from germline, CDR1 is LGHDT and CDR2 is YNNKEL (reference sequence). The CDR3 is 15 amino acids. Germline trimming cut 4 bases from V and 9 bases from J; bases unmatched to any gene: 12. CDR3 sequence reads: CASSRTSGLEGEQFF. The CDR3, as DNA: TGTGCCAGCAGCCGGACTAGTGGGCTCGAGGGTGAGCAGTTCTTC.

The rearrangement links TRBV3-1 (or the pseudogene TRBV3-2) to TRBJ1-2; no reliable D call. Between the trimmed V and J ends, which lost 1 base and 5 bases, there was a span of 5 bases. From germline, CDR1 is LGHDT and CDR2 YNNKEL (reference sequence). The CDR3 has 12 amino acids. The CDR3 protein is CASSQAPYGYTF. Here the CDR3 DNA reads TGTGCCAGCAGCCAAGCCCCGTATGGCTACACCTTC.

V gene TRBV5-1 combines with J gene TRBJ1-1, with D tentatively TRBD1 (5 bases). Per the germline V gene, CDR1 is SGHRS and CDR2 is YFSETQ. V lost 4 bases and J lost 5, with 15 bases in between. The CDR3 sequence is 14 residues long. CDR3 sequence: CASSQTQGGTEAFF. CDR3 bases: TGCGCCAGCAGCCAAACTCAGGGTGGGACTGAAGCTTTCTTT. Combining the CDR3 with reference TRBV5-1 and TRBJ1-1 gives the whole variable domain KAGVTQTPRYLIKTRGQQVTLSCSPISGHRSVSWYQQTPGQGLQFLFEYFSETQRNKGNFPGRFSGRQFSNSRSEMNVSTLELGDSALYLCASSQTQGGTEAFFGQGTRLTVV.

This clone was found once. The CDR3 spells CASSEAGGAGGTTDTQYF. As DNA, the CDR3 is TGTGCCAGCAGTGAAGCGGGGGGAGCGGGAGGTACCACAGATACGCAGTATTTT. The J gene is TRBJ2-3, the V gene TRBV2; 9 bases align to TRBD2. Per germline, CDR1 SNHLY and CDR2 FYNNEI. V gave up 0 bases and J gave up 2 bases; unmatched junction bases: 9. The CDR3 totals 18 residues.

This chain connects TRBV6-2 or TRBV6-3 to TRBJ2-7, with TRBD1 matching 10 bases. The CDR3 runs 15 residues. Germline CDR1 reads MNHEY; CDR2 reads SVGEGT. Germline trimming cut 4 bases from V and 2 bases from J; bases unmatched to any gene: 5. The CDR3 loop reads CASSFSGTGAYEQYF. For the CDR3, the DNA is TGTGCCAGCAGTTTTTCCGGGACAGGGGCCTACGAGCAGTACTTC.

This chain uses TRBV4-2 with TRBJ1-5; TRBD1 matches 8 bases. Germline V gives CDR1 LGHNA, CDR2 YNFKEQ. This CDR3 has 16 residues. The junction had 4 bases not matched to a gene; V was cut back by 1 base and J by 2 bases. DNA of the CDR3: TGTGCCAGCAGCCAAGGGGACAGGCGAGGCAATCAGCCCCAGCATTTT. It specifies CASSQGDRRGNQPQHF.

This rearrangement joins TRBV7-9 to TRBJ2-7; 8 bases fit TRBD2. Germline values: CDR1 SEHNR, CDR2 FQNEAQ (reference sequence). Trimming took 1 base from V and 6 from J; bases not matched to a gene: 8. There are 15 residues in the CDR3. CDR3 sequence reads: CASSLGGTSIVEQYF. As DNA, the CDR3 is TGTGCCAGCAGCTTAGGGGGGACTAGTATTGTCGAGCAGTACTTC.

This clone occurred once. The rearrangement uses TRBV11-2 and TRBJ2-1; D is unclear. V lost 5 bases and J lost 5, with 10 bases in between. This CDR3 is built from 13 residues. Per germline, CDR1 SGHAT and CDR2 FQNNGV. This CDR3 is CASSISLNNEQFF. CDR3 in DNA: TGTGCCAGCAGCATTAGCCTAAACAATGAGCAGTTCTTC.

This sequence joins TRBV5-4 and TRBJ1-1, with a weak D call TRBD1 (6 bases). The germline gives CDR1 SGHNT, CDR2 YYREEE (reference sequence). CDR3 size: 14 residues. The V and J ends lost 4 bases and 1 base respectively, with 11 bases between them. CDR3 in DNA: TGTGCCAGCAGCCCGCGGACAGAGAACACTGAAGCTTTCTTT. Residues: CASSPRTENTEAFF.